The entry below describes one T cell receptor (beta chain). What it recognizes is unknown. This entry comes from a study of T cell responses to AZD1222 COVID-19 vaccine. Overall study findings and caveats: The donor cohort was predominantly white British with a female majority, and clonal diversity may have been underestimated. Repertoires were collected only later (after the peak T cell response had occurred).

Trimming cost V 4 bases and J 2 bases; bases outside gene matches: 6. Per the germline V gene, CDR1 is SGHRS and CDR2 is YFSETQ. The CDR3 is 14 residues long. Repertoires were generated with immunoSEQ multiplex PCR, while TCRdb's copy carries only in-frame clones and drops some. The table includes about 180,000 clones, nearly 95% detected once. The source of this sequence is an adult who received the AZD1222 COVID-19 vaccine. Sequenced here: peripheral blood, sampled 28 days after the second AZD1222 dose. This chain connects TRBV5-1 to TRBJ2-7, with 7 positions matching TRBD1. This CDR3 reads CASSVGQSAYEQYF. DNA for the CDR3: TGCGCCAGCAGCGTGGGACAGTCAGCCTACGAGCAGTACTTC.